The rows below give T cell receptor beta chains drawn from one sample of a study of identical twins. Using its own MiXCR run on the 5' RACE reads, TCRdb lists one record per CDR3 protein. The sample has 500,000 to 700,000 distinct CDR3 sequences, around 7.4% seen once. This same sample was also part of a study on yellow fever vaccine responses in identical twins.

Sequenced input: PBMCs. The receptor source for this set is a woman aged 18-35 years in good health. Each CDR3 is given with its conserved first and last residue. The order of the fields is V gene, J gene, clone size, CDR3 protein. Size is stated for part of the rows, as once, few or many counts, or as a class when the clone is expanded.

v_call: TRBV5-5; j_call: TRBJ2-1; clone_size: NA; cdr3_aa: CASSLDQHLEQFF
v_call: TRBV12-3/TRBV12-4; j_call: TRBJ1-5; clone_size: many; cdr3_aa: CASSFWDRNNQPQHF
v_call: TRBV5-1; j_call: TRBJ1-4; clone_size: many; cdr3_aa: CASSFEAATNEKLFF
v_call: TRBV20-1; j_call: TRBJ1-2; clone_size: few; cdr3_aa: CSASSTPGGVYGYTF
v_call: TRBV6-5; j_call: TRBJ2-3; clone_size: NA; cdr3_aa: CASSYSLAGGSTDTQYF
v_call: TRBV20-1; j_call: TRBJ1-6; clone_size: few; cdr3_aa: CSARRQGSPLHF
v_call: TRBV18; j_call: TRBJ2-7; clone_size: once; cdr3_aa: CASSPVFSSSYYEQYF
v_call: TRBV11-2; j_call: TRBJ2-1; clone_size: few; cdr3_aa: CASRGTGKSSYNEQFF
v_call: TRBV20-1; j_call: TRBJ2-1; clone_size: NA; cdr3_aa: CSARAAGPPNEQFF
v_call: TRBV29-1; j_call: TRBJ2-1; clone_size: many; cdr3_aa: CSVDGGRAYNEQFF
v_call: TRBV3-1; j_call: TRBJ2-1; clone_size: many; cdr3_aa: CASSHRGAPSNEQFF
v_call: TRBV5-1; j_call: TRBJ2-2; clone_size: many; cdr3_aa: CASSLGSFTGELFF
v_call: TRBV11-1; j_call: TRBJ2-3; clone_size: few; cdr3_aa: CASSSTSGADTQYF
v_call: TRBV7-8; j_call: TRBJ2-1; clone_size: NA; cdr3_aa: CASAGPYNEQFF
v_call: TRBV28; j_call: TRBJ2-3; clone_size: NA; cdr3_aa: CASSLWQGTDTQYF
v_call: TRBV20-1; j_call: TRBJ2-1; clone_size: many; cdr3_aa: CSARDWPSGSGEQFF
v_call: TRBV29-1; j_call: TRBJ2-1; clone_size: many; cdr3_aa: CSVETFEQFF
v_call: TRBV7-9; j_call: TRBJ2-6; clone_size: NA; cdr3_aa: CASNPGANVLTF
v_call: TRBV12-3/TRBV12-4; j_call: TRBJ1-2; clone_size: many; cdr3_aa: CASSLGGGGVYGYTF
v_call: TRBV20-1; j_call: TRBJ2-1; clone_size: many; cdr3_aa: CSASATNEQFF
v_call: TRBV5-1; j_call: TRBJ2-1; clone_size: many; cdr3_aa: CASSLVKQQDYNEQFF
v_call: TRBV10-3; j_call: TRBJ2-7; clone_size: many; cdr3_aa: CAISEGGLSEQYF
v_call: TRBV24-1; j_call: TRBJ1-2; clone_size: few; cdr3_aa: CATSDLQGANYGYTF